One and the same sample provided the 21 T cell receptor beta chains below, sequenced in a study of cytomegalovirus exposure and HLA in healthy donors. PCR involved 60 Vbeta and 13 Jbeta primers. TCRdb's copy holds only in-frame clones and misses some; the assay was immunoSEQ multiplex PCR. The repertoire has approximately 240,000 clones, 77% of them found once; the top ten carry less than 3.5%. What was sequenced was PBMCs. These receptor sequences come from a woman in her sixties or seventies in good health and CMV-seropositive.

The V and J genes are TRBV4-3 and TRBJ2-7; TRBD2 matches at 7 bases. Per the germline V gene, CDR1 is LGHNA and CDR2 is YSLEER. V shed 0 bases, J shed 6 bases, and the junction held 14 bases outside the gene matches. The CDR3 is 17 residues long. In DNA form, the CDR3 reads TGCGCCAGCAGCCAAGATCCCAGGGCTAGCGGCAACTCCGAGCAGTACTTC. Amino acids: CASSQDPRASGNSEQYF.

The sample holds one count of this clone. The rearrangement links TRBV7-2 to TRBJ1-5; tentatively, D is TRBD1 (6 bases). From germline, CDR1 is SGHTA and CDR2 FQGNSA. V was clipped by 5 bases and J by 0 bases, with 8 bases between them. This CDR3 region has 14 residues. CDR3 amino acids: CASSIRGSNQPQHF. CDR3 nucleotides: TGTGCCAGCAGCATCAGGGGTAGCAATCAGCCCCAGCATTTT.

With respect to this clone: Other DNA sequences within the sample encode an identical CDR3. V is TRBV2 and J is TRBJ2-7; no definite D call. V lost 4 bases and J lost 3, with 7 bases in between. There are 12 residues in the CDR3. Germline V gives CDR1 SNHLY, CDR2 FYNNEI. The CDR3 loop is CASSGSSYEQYF. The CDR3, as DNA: TGTGCCAGCAGTGGCTCCAGCTACGAGCAGTACTTC.

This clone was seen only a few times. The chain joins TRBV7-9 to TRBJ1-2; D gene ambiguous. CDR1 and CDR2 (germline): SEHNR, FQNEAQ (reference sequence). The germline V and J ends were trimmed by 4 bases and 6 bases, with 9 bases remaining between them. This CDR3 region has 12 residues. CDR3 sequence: CASSSSRDGYTF. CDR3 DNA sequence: TGTGCCAGCAGCTCCTCACGAGATGGCTACACCTTC.

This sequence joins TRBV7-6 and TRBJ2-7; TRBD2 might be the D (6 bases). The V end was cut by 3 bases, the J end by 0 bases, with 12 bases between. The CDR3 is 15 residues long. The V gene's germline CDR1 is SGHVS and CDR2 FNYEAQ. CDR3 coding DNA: TGTGCCAGCAGCTTTAGCGGTCTGAGCTCCTACGAGCAGTACTTC. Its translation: CASSFSGLSSYEQYF. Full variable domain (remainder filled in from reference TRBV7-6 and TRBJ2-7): GAGVSQSPRYKVTKRGQDVALRCDPISGHVSLYWYRQALGQGPEFLTYFNYEAQQDKSGLPNDRFSAERPEGSISTLTIQRTEQRDSAMYRCASSFSGLSSYEQYFGPGTRLTVT.

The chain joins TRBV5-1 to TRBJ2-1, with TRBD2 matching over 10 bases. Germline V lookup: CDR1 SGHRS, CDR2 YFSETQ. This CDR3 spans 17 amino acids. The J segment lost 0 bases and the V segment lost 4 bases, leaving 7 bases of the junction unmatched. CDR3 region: CASSPGLADSSYNEQFF. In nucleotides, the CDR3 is TGCGCCAGCAGCCCAGGACTAGCGGATAGCTCCTACAATGAGCAGTTCTTC.

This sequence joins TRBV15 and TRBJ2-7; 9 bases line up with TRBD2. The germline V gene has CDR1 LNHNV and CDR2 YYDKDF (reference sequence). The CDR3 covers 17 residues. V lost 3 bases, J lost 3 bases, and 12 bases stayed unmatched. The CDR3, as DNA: TGTGCCACCAGCAGTTTTGAAAAAGCGGGGGGTTACTACGAGCAGTACTTC. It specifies CATSSFEKAGGYYEQYF.

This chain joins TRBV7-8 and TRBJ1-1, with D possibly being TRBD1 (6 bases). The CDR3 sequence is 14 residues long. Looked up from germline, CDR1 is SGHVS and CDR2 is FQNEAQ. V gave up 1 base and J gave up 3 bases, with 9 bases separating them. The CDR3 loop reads CASSLEQGYTEAFF. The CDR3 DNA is TGTGCCAGCAGCTTAGAACAGGGCTACACTGAAGCTTTCTTT.

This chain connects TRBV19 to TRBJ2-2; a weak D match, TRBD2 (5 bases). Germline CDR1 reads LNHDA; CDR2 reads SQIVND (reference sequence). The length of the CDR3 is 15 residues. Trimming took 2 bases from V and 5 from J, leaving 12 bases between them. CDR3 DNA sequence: TGTGCCAGTAGTATAAGGCTAGCTGAGACCGGGGAGCTGTTTTTT. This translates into CASSIRLAETGELFF.

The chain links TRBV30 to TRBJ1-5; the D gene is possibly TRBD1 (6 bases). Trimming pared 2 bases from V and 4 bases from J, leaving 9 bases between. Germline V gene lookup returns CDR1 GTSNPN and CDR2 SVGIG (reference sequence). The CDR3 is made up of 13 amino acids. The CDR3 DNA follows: TGTGCCTGGAGTACCACAGGGAATCAGCCCCAGCATTTT. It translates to CAWSTTGNQPQHF.

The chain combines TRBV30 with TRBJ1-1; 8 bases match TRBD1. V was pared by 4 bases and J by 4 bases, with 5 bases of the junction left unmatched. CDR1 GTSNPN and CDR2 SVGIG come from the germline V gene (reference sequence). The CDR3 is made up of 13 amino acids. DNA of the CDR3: TGTGCCTGGAAGAAGACAGGGGTCACTGAAGCTTTCTTT. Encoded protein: CAWKKTGVTEAFF.

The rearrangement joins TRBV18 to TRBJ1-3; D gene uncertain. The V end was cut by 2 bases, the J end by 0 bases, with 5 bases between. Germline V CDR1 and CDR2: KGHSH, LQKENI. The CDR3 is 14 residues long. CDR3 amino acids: CASSPIISGNTIYF. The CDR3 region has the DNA TGTGCCAGCTCACCAATAATCTCTGGAAACACCATATATTTT.

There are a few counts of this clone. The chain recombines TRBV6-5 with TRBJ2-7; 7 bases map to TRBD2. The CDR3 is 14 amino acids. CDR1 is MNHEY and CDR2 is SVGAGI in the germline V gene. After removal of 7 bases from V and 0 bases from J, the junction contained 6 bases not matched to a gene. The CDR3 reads CASKERTSSYEQYF. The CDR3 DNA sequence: TGTGCCAGCAAGGAGAGGACTAGCTCCTACGAGCAGTACTTC.

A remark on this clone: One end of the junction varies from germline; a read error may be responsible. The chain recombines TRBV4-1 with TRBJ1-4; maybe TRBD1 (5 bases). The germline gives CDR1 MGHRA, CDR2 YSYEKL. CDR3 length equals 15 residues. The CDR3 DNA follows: TGCGCCAGCAGAAAGGGGACTCAGAAAAATGAGAAACTGTTTTTT. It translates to CASRKGTQKNEKLFF.

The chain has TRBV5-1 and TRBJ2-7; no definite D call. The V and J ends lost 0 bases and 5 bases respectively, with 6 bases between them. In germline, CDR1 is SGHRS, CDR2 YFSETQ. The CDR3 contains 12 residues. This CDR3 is CASSLGFDEQYF. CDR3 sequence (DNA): TGCGCCAGCAGCTTGGGTTTCGACGAGCAGTACTTC.

CDR3 residues: CASSRTSLETEAFF. CDR3 DNA sequence: TGTGCCAGCAGCCGAACCTCGCTTGAGACTGAAGCTTTCTTT. V is TRBV7-2 and J is TRBJ1-1; D call uncertain. The CDR3 consists of 14 residues. Germline loops: CDR1 SGHTA, CDR2 FQGNSA. Between the trimmed V and J ends, which lost 5 bases and 5 bases, there was a span of 15 bases.

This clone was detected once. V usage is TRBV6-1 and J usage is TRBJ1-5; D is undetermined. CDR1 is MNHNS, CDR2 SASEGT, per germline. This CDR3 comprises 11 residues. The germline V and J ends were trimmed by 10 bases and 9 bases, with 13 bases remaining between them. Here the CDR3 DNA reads TGTGCCACCGCCCTCGGGTGGCCCCAGCATTTT. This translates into CATALGWPQHF.

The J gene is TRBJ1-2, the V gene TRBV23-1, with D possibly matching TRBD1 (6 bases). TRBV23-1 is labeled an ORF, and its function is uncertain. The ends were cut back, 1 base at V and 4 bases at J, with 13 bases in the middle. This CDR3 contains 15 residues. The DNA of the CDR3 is TGCGCCAGCAGTCAATATACAGGGTGGGGCTATGGCTACACCTTC. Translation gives CASSQYTGWGYGYTF.

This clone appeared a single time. The DNA for the CDR3 is TGTGCCATCTCACGGGAAAACACTGAAGCTTTCTTT. Encoded protein: CAISRENTEAFF. The J gene is TRBJ1-1, the V gene TRBV10-3; D gene ambiguous. The CDR3 sequence is 12 residues long. Germline CDR1 ENHRY, CDR2 SYGVKD. Trimming shortened V by 8 bases and J by 2 bases, and 9 bases separated the two germline ends.

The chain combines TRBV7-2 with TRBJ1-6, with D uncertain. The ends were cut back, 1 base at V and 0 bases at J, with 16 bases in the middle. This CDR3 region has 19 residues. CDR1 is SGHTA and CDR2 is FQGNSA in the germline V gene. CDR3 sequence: CASSLDSLTLSSYNSPLHF. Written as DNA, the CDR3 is TGTGCCAGCAGCTTAGATTCCCTGACACTGAGCTCCTATAATTCACCCCTCCACTTT.

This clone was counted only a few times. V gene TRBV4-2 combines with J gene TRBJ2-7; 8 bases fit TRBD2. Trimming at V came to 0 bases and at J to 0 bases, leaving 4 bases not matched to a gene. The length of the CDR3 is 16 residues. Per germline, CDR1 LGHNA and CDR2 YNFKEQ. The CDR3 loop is CASSQDGSGGSYEQYF. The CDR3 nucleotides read TGTGCCAGCAGCCAAGATGGGAGCGGGGGCTCCTACGAGCAGTACTTC.